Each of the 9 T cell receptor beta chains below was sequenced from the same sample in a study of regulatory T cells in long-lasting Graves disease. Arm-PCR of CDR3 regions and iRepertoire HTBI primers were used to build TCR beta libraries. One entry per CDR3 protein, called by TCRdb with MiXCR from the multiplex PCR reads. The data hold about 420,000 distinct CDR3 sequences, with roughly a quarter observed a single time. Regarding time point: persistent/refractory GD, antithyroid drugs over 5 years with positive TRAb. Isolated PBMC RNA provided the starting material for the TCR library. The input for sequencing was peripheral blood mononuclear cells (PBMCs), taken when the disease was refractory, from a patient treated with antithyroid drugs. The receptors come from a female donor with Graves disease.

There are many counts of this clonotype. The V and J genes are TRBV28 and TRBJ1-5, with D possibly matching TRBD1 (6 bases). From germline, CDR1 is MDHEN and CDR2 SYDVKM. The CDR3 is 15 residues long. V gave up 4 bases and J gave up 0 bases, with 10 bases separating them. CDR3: CASSSDSYSNQPQHF. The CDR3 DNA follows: TGTGCCAGCAGTTCGGACAGCTATAGCAATCAGCCCCAGCATTTT.

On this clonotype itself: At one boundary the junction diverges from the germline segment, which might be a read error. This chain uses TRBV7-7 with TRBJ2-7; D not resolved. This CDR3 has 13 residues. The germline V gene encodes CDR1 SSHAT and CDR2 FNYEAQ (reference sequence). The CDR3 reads CASSLSWGYEQYF. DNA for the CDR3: TGTGCTAGCAGCTTAAGTTGGGGCTACGAGCAGTACTTC.

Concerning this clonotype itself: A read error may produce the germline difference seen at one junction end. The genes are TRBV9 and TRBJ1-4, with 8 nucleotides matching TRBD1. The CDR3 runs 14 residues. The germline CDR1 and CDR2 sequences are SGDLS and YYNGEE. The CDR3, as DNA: TGTGCCAGCAGCGTGGGACAGGCGGGTGAAAAACTGGTTTTT. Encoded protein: CASSVGQAGEKLVF.

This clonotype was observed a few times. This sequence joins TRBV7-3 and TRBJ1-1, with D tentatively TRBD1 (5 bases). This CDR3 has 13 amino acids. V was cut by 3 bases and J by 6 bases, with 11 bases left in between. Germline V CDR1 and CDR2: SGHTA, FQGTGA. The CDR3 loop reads CASSFQGFSEAFF. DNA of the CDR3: TGTGCCAGCAGCTTTCAGGGTTTCTCTGAAGCTTTCTTT.

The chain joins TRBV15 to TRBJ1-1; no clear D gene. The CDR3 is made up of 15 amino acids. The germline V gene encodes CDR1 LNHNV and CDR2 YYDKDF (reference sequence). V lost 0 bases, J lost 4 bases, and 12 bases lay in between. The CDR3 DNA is TGTGCCACCAGCAGAGAATCAGGTGATGCCACTGAAGCTTTCTTT. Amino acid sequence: CATSRESGDATEAFF.

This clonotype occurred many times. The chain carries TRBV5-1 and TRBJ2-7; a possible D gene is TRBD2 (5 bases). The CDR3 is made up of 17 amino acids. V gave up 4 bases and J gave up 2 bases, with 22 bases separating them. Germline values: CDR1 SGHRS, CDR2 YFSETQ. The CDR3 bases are TGCGCCAGCAGCCTATCCAGCGCAGGTAGTAGCGCCTACGAGCAGTACTTC. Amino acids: CASSLSSAGSSAYEQYF.

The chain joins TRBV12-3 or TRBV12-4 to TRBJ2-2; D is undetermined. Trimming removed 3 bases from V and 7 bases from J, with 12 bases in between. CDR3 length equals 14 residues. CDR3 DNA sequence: TGTGCCAGCAGTTTGCAGGTGGAAGGCGGGGAGCTGTTTTTT. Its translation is CASSLQVEGGELFF.

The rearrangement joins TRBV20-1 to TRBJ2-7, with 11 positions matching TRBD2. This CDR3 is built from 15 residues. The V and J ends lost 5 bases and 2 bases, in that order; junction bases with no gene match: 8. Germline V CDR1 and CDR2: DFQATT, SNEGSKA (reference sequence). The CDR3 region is CSAPGGLAAAYEQYF. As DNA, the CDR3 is TGCAGTGCTCCGGGGGGACTAGCGGCTGCCTACGAGCAGTACTTC.

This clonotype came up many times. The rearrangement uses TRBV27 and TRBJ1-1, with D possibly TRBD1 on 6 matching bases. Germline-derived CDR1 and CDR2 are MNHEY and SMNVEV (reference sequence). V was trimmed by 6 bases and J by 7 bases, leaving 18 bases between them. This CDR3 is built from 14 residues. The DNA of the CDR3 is TGTGCCAGCAGGTTAGATACAGGGAATGTTGAAGCTTTCTTT. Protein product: CASRLDTGNVEAFF.